The 9 T cell receptor beta chains below were found in one sample sequenced in a study of blood T cell repertoires in COVID-19. Method: immunoSEQ multiplex PCR; TCRdb's copy keeps in-frame clones and lacks some. The sample carries fewer than 250,000 clones, roughly 85% recorded once. The sample consisted of PBMCs or T cells enriched from blood (not recorded which). The source of these receptors is a woman aged 35 to 49 who had been exposed to COVID-19.

The chain recombines TRBV5-1 with TRBJ2-3, with 10 bases identical to TRBD1. Trimming removed 3 bases from V and 5 bases from J; junction bases left unmatched: 15. This CDR3 contains 18 residues. In germline, CDR1 is SGHRS, CDR2 YFSETQ. CDR3 residues: CASSSPPGTGATLDTQYF. The CDR3 bases are TGCGCCAGCAGCTCGCCTCCCGGGACAGGGGCTACTCTAGATACGCAGTATTTT.

This rearrangement joins TRBV28 to TRBJ1-2; TRBD1 agrees at 8 bases. V shed 4 bases and J 5 bases; nucleotides not matched to a gene: 3. The CDR3 extends over 13 amino acids. The V gene's germline CDR1 is MDHEN and CDR2 SYDVKM. The CDR3 bases are TGTGCCAGCAGTTCAGGGGGCCGGTATGGCTACACCTTC. Translating gives CASSSGGRYGYTF.

The gene calls are TRBV6-5 and TRBJ1-1; a possible D gene is TRBD1 (6 bases). Deletions cut 5 bases from V and 1 base from J, with 14 bases between. The CDR3 is made up of 15 amino acids. CDR1 is MNHEY, CDR2 SVGAGI, per germline. CDR3: CASSRALTGNTEAFF. The DNA of the CDR3 is TGTGCCAGCAGTCGAGCATTGACAGGGAACACTGAAGCTTTCTTT.

This clone has only a few counts. The V gene is TRBV7-9, the J gene TRBJ1-6; D gene unclear. In germline, CDR1 is SEHNR, CDR2 FQNEAQ (reference sequence). The CDR3 sequence is 15 residues long. Trimming took off 5 bases at V and 7 bases at J, with 15 bases between the two ends. CDR3 residues: CASSLTQTENSPLHF. The CDR3 bases are TGTGCCAGCAGCCTAACTCAGACGGAGAATTCACCCCTCCACTTT.

This clone appeared many times. CDR3 in DNA: TGTGCCTGGGCCCGTGGGGCACATGGCTACACCTTC. It encodes CAWARGAHGYTF. This sequence joins TRBV30 and TRBJ1-2, with D maybe TRBD1 (5 bases). V was trimmed by 5 bases and J by 6 bases, leaving 13 bases between them. Germline V gene data show CDR1 as GTSNPN and CDR2 as SVGIG (reference sequence). The CDR3 runs 12 residues.

The chain uses TRBV5-1 and TRBJ2-7; TRBD1 aligns across 8 bases. This CDR3 is built from 14 residues. The V and J ends lost 3 bases and 4 bases, in that order; junction bases with no gene match: 6. In germline, CDR1 is SGHRS, CDR2 YFSETQ. CDR3 nucleotides: TGCGCCAGCAGCTCCGGACAGGGTTCGTACGAGCAGTACTTC. This translates into CASSSGQGSYEQYF.

The V call is TRBV11-3, the J call TRBJ2-3; D gene unclear. This CDR3 is 13 amino acids long. Trimming left V 5 bases short and J 1 base short, with 7 bases between. Germline CDR1 and CDR2: SGHNT and YENEEA. The CDR3 region is CASSPGRTDTQYF. The DNA of the CDR3 is TGTGCCAGCAGCCCTGGCCGCACAGATACGCAGTATTTT.

This chain links TRBV27 with TRBJ1-1; 7 bases align to TRBD1. CDR1 MNHEY and CDR2 SMNVEV come from the germline V gene (reference sequence). This CDR3 is 12 amino acids long. V lost 8 bases and J lost 7; bases outside the gene matches: 7. The CDR3 coding sequence is TGTGCCAGCCTGGGGACAGCTGATGAAGCTTTCTTT. Its protein is CASLGTADEAFF.

This rearrangement joins TRBV4-3 to TRBJ1-2; D is unresolved. The V and J ends lost 1 base and 4 bases respectively, with 13 bases between them. Germline values: CDR1 LGHNA, CDR2 YSLEER. The CDR3 sequence is 15 residues long. The CDR3 protein is CASSQALQELYGYTF. The CDR3 DNA sequence: TGCGCCAGCAGCCAAGCGCTCCAGGAACTCTATGGCTACACCTTC.